These T cell receptor beta chains were read from a single sample in a study of cytomegalovirus exposure and HLA in healthy donors. The repertoire was sequenced with immunoSEQ multiplex PCR; TCRdb's copy has only in-frame clones and lacks some. The sample has about 140,000 clones; about 75% are singletons. The sequencing sample was made of PBMCs. These receptors all stem from a woman aged 25 to 45 in good health and CMV-seronegative. CDR3s include the opening cysteine and the closing phenylalanine or tryptophan. Each record gives: clone size, J gene, V gene, D gene, CDR3 DNA, CDR3 protein. A D gene is named only where the DNA matches it firmly. Clone size is shown for a subset of rows, as once, few, many or a class of expanded clone.

once TRBJ2-7 TRBV5-5 TRBD1 TGTGCCAGCAGCACGGGGGGACAGGGGTATATCTACGAGCAGTACTTC CASSTGGQGYIYEQYF
few TRBJ2-6 TRBV5-5 . TGTGCCAGCAGCTTGGGAGGAACTGGGGCCAACGTCCTGACTTTC CASSLGGTGANVLTF
. TRBJ2-3 TRBV5-4 . TGTGCCACCCGGGGGGCGCGTACAGATACGCAGTATTTT CATRGARTDTQYF
. TRBJ2-3 TRBV9 TRBD2 TGTGCCAGCACCAAGCTTAGCGGGGGGACAGATACGCAGTATTTT CASTKLSGGTDTQYF
. TRBJ2-3 TRBV5-4 . TGTGCCAGCTATGACCCAGGGGGGACAGATACGCAGTATTTT CASYDPGGTDTQYF
. TRBJ1-1 TRBV30 . TGTGCCTGGAGTGTATCCTTCGGGGGGGCTTTCTTT CAWSVSFGGAFF
. TRBJ1-1 TRBV5-1 . TGCGCCAGCAGCTCGGGCGACAGCCAGAACACTGAAGCTTTCTTT CASSSGDSQNTEAFF
few TRBJ1-1 TRBV11-2 . TGTGCCAGCAGCTCCCCAAAGGCGGGAGTTGAAGCTTTCTTT CASSSPKAGVEAFF
. TRBJ1-6 TRBV5-1 TRBD1 TGCGCCAGCAGTCCCTGGGGACAGAATAATTCACCCCTCCACTTT CASSPWGQNNSPLHF
. TRBJ2-7 TRBV29-1 . TGCAGCGTCGCCCTCGCCAGGGGTGGTGAGCAGTACTTC CSVALARGGEQYF
. TRBJ1-1 TRBV7-9 TRBD1 TGTGCCAGCAGCCCGCGGACAGGGTCGAACACTGAAGCTTTCTTT CASSPRTGSNTEAFF
. TRBJ1-4 TRBV5-1 TRBD1 TGCGCCAGCAGCCCCCCGGACAGGGAAAAACTGTTTTTT CASSPPDREKLFF
. TRBJ2-7 TRBV9 . TGTGCCAGCAGCGTAGTCGACACGCCTACCTACGAGCAGTACTTC CASSVVDTPTYEQYF
. TRBJ2-3 TRBV29-1 . TGCAGCGTTGAGACGGACACTAGCACAGATACGCAGTATTTT CSVETDTSTDTQYF
. TRBJ1-6 TRBV28 . TGTGCCAGCAGTCCCCCCCGCCAGGGCGTTCGGCCCCTCCACTTT CASSPPRQGVRPLHF
. TRBJ1-2 TRBV19 . TGTGCCAGTAGCCCTCGGGGGGCGCCTACCTATGGCTACACCTTC CASSPRGAPTYGYTF
. TRBJ1-5 TRBV2 . TGTGCTAGCAGCGTAGACAGGCTGCGGAGCAATCAGCCCCAGCATTTT CASSVDRLRSNQPQHF
. TRBJ1-1 TRBV5-6 . TGTGCCAGCAGCTCCGGACAGCGGAACACTGAAGCTTTCTTT CASSSGQRNTEAFF
. TRBJ2-2 TRBV18 TRBD2 TGTGCCAGCTCACCAAACAGTCTAGCGGATGGCGGGGAGCTGTTTTTT CASSPNSLADGGELFF
. TRBJ1-1 TRBV7-9 TRBD1 TGTGCCAGCAGCTTAAGACAGGGGGACACTGAAGCTTTCTTT CASSLRQGDTEAFF
. TRBJ1-2 TRBV4-3 TRBD1 TGCGCCAGCAGCCAAGATCGAACAGGGGGTGGCTATGGCTACACCTTC CASSQDRTGGGYGYTF
. TRBJ1-4 TRBV6-5 . TGTGCCAGTGGCCGAGAAAAACTGTTTTTT CASGREKLFF
. TRBJ2-1 TRBV6-6 . TGTGCCAGCAGTGGGGGGGCTACATCATCCAATGAGCAGTTCTTC CASSGGATSSNEQFF
. TRBJ2-5 TRBV9 TRBD1 TGTGCCAGCGGGACCGGGGACAGGAGTAGAGAATTAGAGACCCAGTACTTC CASGTGDRSRELETQYF
few TRBJ2-2 TRBV25-1 . TGTGCCAGCCAGGGGCTAATCGAACACCGGGGAGCTGTTTTT CASQGLIEHRGAVF
. TRBJ2-1 TRBV6-1 . TGTGCCAGCAGTGAAGGAAGTGCAGGGCATGAGCAGTTCTTC CASSEGSAGHEQFF
. TRBJ2-5 TRBV7-3 . TGTGCCAGCAGCTTAGGAGGGAATCAAGAGACCCAGTACTTC CASSLGGNQETQYF
few TRBJ2-7 TRBV19 TRBD1 TGTGCCAGTAGTACTCTCGACAGGGTACAAGGCGAGCAGTACTTC CASSTLDRVQGEQYF
. TRBJ2-2 TRBV7-3 TRBD2 TGTGCCAGCAGCTTATTGGCTAGCGGAACCGGGGAGCTGTTTTTT CASSLLASGTGELFF
. TRBJ1-5 TRBV30 . TGTGCCTGGAGTGTAACACAGAGCAATCAGCCCCAGCATTTT CAWSVTQSNQPQHF
. TRBJ1-1 TRBV2 TRBD1 TGTGCCAGCAGTCCGCTCGCTCTCCGGGACAGGGAAGCTTTCTTT CASSPLALRDREAFF
. TRBJ2-7 TRBV7-9 TRBD1 TGTGCCAGCAACTTGGGACAGGGGACCTACGAGCAGTACTTC CASNLGQGTYEQYF
. TRBJ1-5 TRBV6-1 TRBD1 TGTGCCAGCAGTGAACAGGGGGGCAATCAGCCCCAGCATTTT CASSEQGGNQPQHF
. TRBJ1-1 TRBV2 . TGTGCCAGCAGTGAACCATCGGGGGGTATAGGTGCTTTCTTT CASSEPSGGIGAFF
few TRBJ1-1 TRBV7-8 . TGTGCCAGCAGCTTAGTCCGTTCTGAGGGCACTGAAGCTTTCTTT CASSLVRSEGTEAFF
. TRBJ2-3 TRBV4-3 . TGCGCCAGCAGCCCGGGCACAGATACGCAGTATTTT CASSPGTDTQYF
few TRBJ1-1 TRBV7-6 . TGTGCCAGCAGCTTGGGGGAGGGGAACACTGAAGCTTTCTTT CASSLGEGNTEAFF
few TRBJ2-2 TRBV7-8 . TGTGCCAGCAGCTTTCAGACTCACCCGAACACCGGGGAGCTGTTTTTT CASSFQTHPNTGELFF
few TRBJ2-3 TRBV27 TRBD2 TGTGCCACCGCCCTAGCGGGGGGCCGCACAGATACGCAGTATTTT CATALAGGRTDTQYF
. TRBJ2-5 TRBV11-2 . TGTGCCAGCAGTCTAGGGACAAAAGAGACCCAGTACTTC CASSLGTKETQYF
. TRBJ1-1 TRBV11-3 . TGTGCCAGCAGCCCCCGGGGGGAGGCATTGGTCTGCGGGGGGAACACTGAAGCTTTCTTT CASSPRGEALVCGGNTEAFF
. TRBJ1-1 TRBV6-1 . TGTGCCAGCAGCGTCGGACAGCCTGAAGCTTTCTTT CASSVGQPEAFF
. TRBJ2-2 TRBV6-1 . TGTGCCAGCAGTGTACAGGGTCCCGGGGAGCTGTTTTTT CASSVQGPGELFF
. TRBJ2-3 TRBV5-1 TRBD2 TGCGCCAGCAGCTTCGGACTAGCGGGATCGCCTAGCACAGATACGCAGTATTTT CASSFGLAGSPSTDTQYF
. TRBJ1-1 TRBV6-5 . TGTGCCAGCAGTTACCAGGGAGGGACTGAAGCTTTCTTT CASSYQGGTEAFF
. TRBJ2-3 TRBV14 TRBD2 TGTGCCAGCAGCCGCTTAACTAGCGCTGCGTGGTATTTT CASSRLTSAAWYF
. TRBJ1-1 TRBV6-6 TRBD1 TGTGCCAGCAGTTACCGGACAGGAGAGAACACTGAAGCTTTCTTT CASSYRTGENTEAFF